This T cell receptor beta chain was found in a study of blood T cell repertoires in COVID-19. This clone showed up just once. Germline CDR1 and CDR2: LGHNA and YNFKEQ. Trimming removed 1 base at V and 4 bases at J, with 11 bases between. The CDR3 length is 14 residues. The repertoire was sequenced with immunoSEQ multiplex PCR; TCRdb's copy has only in-frame clones and lacks some. The sample holds around 130,000 clones, around 81% seen once. The rearrangement links TRBV4-2 to TRBJ2-7, with TRBD2 as a possible D gene (5 bases). The receptor was derived from a man aged 40-55 years with active or convalescent COVID-19. Sequencing input: peripheral blood. The CDR3 loop reads CASSQGLGSYEQYF. In DNA form, the CDR3 reads TGTGCCAGCAGCCAAGGACTGGGGAGTTACGAGCAGTACTTC.